This TCR beta chain emerged from a study of blood T cell repertoires in COVID-19. V shed 3 bases and J 1 base; nucleotides not matched to a gene: 13. The CDR3 sequence is 17 residues long. Per the germline V gene, CDR1 is DFQATT and CDR2 is SNEGSKA (reference sequence). TCRdb's copy holds only in-frame clones and misses some; the assay was immunoSEQ multiplex PCR. The table records 250,000 to 350,000 clones, 84% of them present only once. The chain joins TRBV20-1 to TRBJ1-2; 8 bases match TRBD1. Sequencing was carried out using peripheral blood. This sequence was found in a human donor with COVID-19, enrolled during active disease. The donor label of this sample is uncertain. DNA of the CDR3: TGCAGTGCTAGTAACGCCTGGACAGGGCAAAATAACTATGGCTACACCTTC. Translating it yields CSASNAWTGQNNYGYTF.